This T cell receptor (beta chain) came from a study of vaccination and CD4 T cells after COVID-19. Comments on this clonotype: Its antigen remains unknown.

Treatment meaning: approximately nine-day PBMC culture with coronavirus spike peptide pools or control peptides (ViraFEST assay). CD4+ T cells that had been cultured provided DNA sequenced with the Oncomine TCR Beta short-read assay. TCRdb analysed the PCR reads with MiXCR anew, one entry per CDR3 protein. The table lists about 11,000 distinct CDR3 sequences, roughly 31% of them singletons. Between the trimmed V and J ends, which lost 5 bases and 6 bases, there was a span of 14 bases. Germline V gene sequence: CDR1 SNHLY, CDR2 FYNNEI. This CDR3 has 13 residues. The chain has TRBV2 and TRBJ2-7; possibly TRBD1 or TRBD2 for D (5 bases each). The TCR was taken from a human donor who had recovered from COVID-19. The sequenced material came from CD4+ T cells from blood, cultured in vitro. Here the CDR3 DNA reads TGTGCCAGCAGTCAGAGGGTGGGGCGCGAGCAGTACTTC. Its protein product is CASSQRVGREQYF.